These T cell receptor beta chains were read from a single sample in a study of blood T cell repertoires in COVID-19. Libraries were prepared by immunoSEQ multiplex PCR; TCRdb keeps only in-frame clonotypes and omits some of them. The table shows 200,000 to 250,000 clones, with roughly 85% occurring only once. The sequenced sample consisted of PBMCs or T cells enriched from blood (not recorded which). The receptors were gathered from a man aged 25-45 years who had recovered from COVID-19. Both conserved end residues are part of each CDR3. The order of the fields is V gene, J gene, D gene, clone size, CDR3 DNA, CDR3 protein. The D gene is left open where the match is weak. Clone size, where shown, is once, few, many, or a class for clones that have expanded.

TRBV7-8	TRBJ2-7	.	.	TGTGCCAGCAGGAATACAGGCTTCTACGAGCAGTACTTC	CASRNTGFYEQYF
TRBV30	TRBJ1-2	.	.	TGTGCCTGGAGCCCTAGACCATCCTATGGCTACACCTTC	CAWSPRPSYGYTF
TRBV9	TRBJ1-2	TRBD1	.	TGTGCCAGCAGCGCCCCGGGACAGGGGGAAGGCTACACCTTC	CASSAPGQGEGYTF
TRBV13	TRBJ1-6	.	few	TGTGCCAGCAGCGATGGCCCGGGTAGGAATTCACCCCTCCACTTT	CASSDGPGRNSPLHF
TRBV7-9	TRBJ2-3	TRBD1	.	TGTGCCAGCAGCTTAGGGACAGGGATCACAGATACGCAGTATTTT	CASSLGTGITDTQYF
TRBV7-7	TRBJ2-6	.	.	TGTGCCAGCAGCCCCCTACCCTCTGGGGCCAACGTCCTGACTTTC	CASSPLPSGANVLTF
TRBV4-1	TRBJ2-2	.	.	TGCGCCAGCAGCCAAGAAGCGGCCAGACAAACCGGGGAGCTGTTTTTT	CASSQEAARQTGELFF
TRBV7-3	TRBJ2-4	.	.	TGTGCCAGCAGCCACGGTAACAGGGCTAACATTCAGTACTTC	CASSHGNRANIQYF
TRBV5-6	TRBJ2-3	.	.	TGTGCCAGCAGCTTCCCAGGCACAGATACGCAGTATTTT	CASSFPGTDTQYF
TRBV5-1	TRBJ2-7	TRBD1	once	TGCGCCAGCGCCCGACAGGGGGCCAACGAGCAGTACTTC	CASARQGANEQYF
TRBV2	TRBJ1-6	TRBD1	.	TGTGCCAGCAGCACTCCGGGACAGGGGGCATCCTATAATTCACCCCTCCACTTT	CASSTPGQGASYNSPLHF
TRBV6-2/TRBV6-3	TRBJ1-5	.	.	TGTGCCAGCAGTCCAAGGGGACTTAGACAGCTAAATCAGCCCCAGCATTTT	CASSPRGLRQLNQPQHF
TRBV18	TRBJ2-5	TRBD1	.	TGTGCCAGCTCAAACAGGGGTGCGGAGACCCAGTACTTC	CASSNRGAETQYF
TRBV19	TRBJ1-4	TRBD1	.	TGTGCCAGTAGCCTGACAGGGGGCAGTGAAAAACTGTTTTTT	CASSLTGGSEKLFF
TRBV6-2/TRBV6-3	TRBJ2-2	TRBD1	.	TGTGCCAGCAGCTCGGACAGGGTAATTTCCGGGGAGCTGTTTTTT	CASSSDRVISGELFF
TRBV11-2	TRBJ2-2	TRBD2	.	TGTGCCAGCAGAGTCCGCGGGGCTAGCGGTAACACCGGGGAGCTGTTTTTT	CASRVRGASGNTGELFF
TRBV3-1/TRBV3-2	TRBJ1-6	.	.	TGTGCCAGCCATCAGTATAATTCACCCCTCCACTTT	CASHQYNSPLHF
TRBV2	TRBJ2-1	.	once	TGTGCCAGCAGTGACGGAGGGATCGATGAGCAGTTCTTC	CASSDGGIDEQFF
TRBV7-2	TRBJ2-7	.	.	TGTGCCAGCAGCCTAACCCAGGGATCCTACGAGCAGTACTTC	CASSLTQGSYEQYF
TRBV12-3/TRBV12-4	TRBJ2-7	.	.	TGTGCCAGCAGCCCGCCCGGGTCCTACGAGCAGTACTTC	CASSPPGSYEQYF
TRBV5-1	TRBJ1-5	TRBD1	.	TGCGCCAGCAGCTTGGGACAGGGGGGTCAGCCCCAGCATTTT	CASSLGQGGQPQHF
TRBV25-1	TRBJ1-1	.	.	TGTGCCAGCGCAAGGGGCCGCGAAGCTTTCTTT	CASARGREAFF
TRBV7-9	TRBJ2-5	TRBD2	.	TGTGCCAGCAGCCTAGCGGGGGGCCAAGAGACCCAGTACTTC	CASSLAGGQETQYF
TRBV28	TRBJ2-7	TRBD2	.	TGTGCCAGCAGTTTACCTAGCGGGGGCTCCTACGAGCAGTACTTC	CASSLPSGGSYEQYF
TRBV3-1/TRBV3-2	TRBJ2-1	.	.	TGTGCCAGCAGTCCCGGGACAAAAGCCAATGAGCAGTTCTTC	CASSPGTKANEQFF
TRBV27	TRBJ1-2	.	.	TGTGCCAGCAGTAAGGACAGCTATGGCTACACCTTC	CASSKDSYGYTF